This TCR beta chain stems from a study of blood T cells in healthy people across ages. The CDR3 spans 13 residues. The V gene's germline CDR1 is SQVTM and CDR2 ANQGSEA. V shed 4 bases and J shed 5 bases, with 13 bases lying between them. This clonotype was detected a few times. For the second PCR, which ran for about 6 to 11 cycles, a sample-barcoded 5' primer and a J-beta primer mix were used. TCRdb re-analysed the 5' RACE reads in MiXCR, keeping a single row per CDR3 protein. Among some 1.5 million distinct CDR3 sequences, approximately 39% were seen once, and the ten largest hold around 4%. The chain couples TRBV29-1 to TRBJ2-3; D gene ambiguous. Sequencing input: blood. This TCR came from a young woman in good health. CDR3 in amino acids: CSVGWGGVDTQYF. CDR3 bases: TGCAGCGTTGGGTGGGGTGGGGTAGATACGCAGTATTTT.